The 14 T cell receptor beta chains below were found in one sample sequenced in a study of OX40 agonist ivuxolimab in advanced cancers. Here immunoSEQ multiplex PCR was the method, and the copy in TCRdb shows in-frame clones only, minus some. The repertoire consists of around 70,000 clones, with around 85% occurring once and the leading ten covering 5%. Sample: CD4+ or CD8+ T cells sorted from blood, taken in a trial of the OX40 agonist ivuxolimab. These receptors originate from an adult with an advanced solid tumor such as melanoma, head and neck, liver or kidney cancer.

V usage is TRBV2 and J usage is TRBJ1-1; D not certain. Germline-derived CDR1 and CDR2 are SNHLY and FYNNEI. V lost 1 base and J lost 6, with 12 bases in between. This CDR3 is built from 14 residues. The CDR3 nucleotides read TGTGCCAGCAGTGAAGTGAGCGAGGTCTCTGAAGCTTTCTTT. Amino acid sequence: CASSEVSEVSEAFF.

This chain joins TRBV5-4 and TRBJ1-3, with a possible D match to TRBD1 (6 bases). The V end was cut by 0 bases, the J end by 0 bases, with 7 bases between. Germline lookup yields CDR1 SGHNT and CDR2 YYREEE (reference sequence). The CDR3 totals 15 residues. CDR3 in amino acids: CASSLGTASGNTIYF. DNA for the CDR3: TGTGCCAGCAGCTTGGGGACAGCCTCTGGAAACACCATATATTTT. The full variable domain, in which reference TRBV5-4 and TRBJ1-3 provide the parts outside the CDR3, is ETGVTQSPTHLIKTRGQQVTLRCSSQSGHNTVSWYQQALGQGPQFIFQYYREEENGRGNFPPRFSGLQFPNYSSELNVNALELDDSALYLCASSLGTASGNTIYFGEGSWLTVV.

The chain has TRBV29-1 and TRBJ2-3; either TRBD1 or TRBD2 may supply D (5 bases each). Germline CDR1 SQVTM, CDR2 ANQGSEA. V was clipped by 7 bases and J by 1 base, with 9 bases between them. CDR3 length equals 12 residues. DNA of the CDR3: TGCAGCGGGGACGGAGGCACAGATACGCAGTATTTT. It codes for CSGDGGTDTQYF.

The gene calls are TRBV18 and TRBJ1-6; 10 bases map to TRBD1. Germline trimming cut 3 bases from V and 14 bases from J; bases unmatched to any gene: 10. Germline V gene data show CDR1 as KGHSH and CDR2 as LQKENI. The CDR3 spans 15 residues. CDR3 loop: CASSPPGTGVLALHF. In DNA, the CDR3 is TGTGCCAGCTCACCCCCTGGGACAGGGGTTTTAGCCCTCCACTTT.

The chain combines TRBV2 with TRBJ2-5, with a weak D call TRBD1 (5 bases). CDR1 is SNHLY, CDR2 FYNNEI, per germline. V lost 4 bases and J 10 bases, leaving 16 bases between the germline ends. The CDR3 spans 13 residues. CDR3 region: CASSGRVQVGQYF. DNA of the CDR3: TGTGCCAGCAGTGGCAGGGTGCAAGTGGGCCAGTACTTC.

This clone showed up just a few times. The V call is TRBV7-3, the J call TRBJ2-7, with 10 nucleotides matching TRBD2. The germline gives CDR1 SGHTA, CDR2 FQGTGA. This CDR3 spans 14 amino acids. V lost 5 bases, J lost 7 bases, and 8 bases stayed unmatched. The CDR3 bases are TGTGCCAGCAGCCCGAGCGGGAGGGCTGGGGAGCAGTACTTC. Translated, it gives CASSPSGRAGEQYF.

The CDR3 DNA is TGTGCCAGCAGCTCGACGGGGACGGAGACCCAGTACTTC. Its protein product is CASSSTGTETQYF. This chain links TRBV5-6 with TRBJ2-5; the D gene could be TRBD1 or TRBD2 (5 bases each). CDR3 size: 13 residues. Germline V gene sequence: CDR1 SGHDT, CDR2 YYEEEE. V gave up 3 bases and J gave up 5 bases, with 11 bases separating them.

The CDR3 nucleotides are TGTGCCAGCATGGGGACAGGGGCTTTCACGGGTCAGCCCCAGCATTTT. Its protein product is CASMGTGAFTGQPQHF. The chain uses TRBV2 and TRBJ1-5, with 10 bases matching TRBD1. The length of the CDR3 is 16 residues. V trimming: 7 bases; J trimming: 6 bases; junction bases outside the gene matches: 12. Germline values: CDR1 SNHLY, CDR2 FYNNEI.

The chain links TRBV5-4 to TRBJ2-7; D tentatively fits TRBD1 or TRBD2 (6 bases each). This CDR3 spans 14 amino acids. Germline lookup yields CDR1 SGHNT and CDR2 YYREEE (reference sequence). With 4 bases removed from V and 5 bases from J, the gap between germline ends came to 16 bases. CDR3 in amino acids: CASSPSWGANEQYF. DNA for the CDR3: TGTGCCAGCAGCCCCAGCTGGGGGGCCAACGAGCAGTACTTC.

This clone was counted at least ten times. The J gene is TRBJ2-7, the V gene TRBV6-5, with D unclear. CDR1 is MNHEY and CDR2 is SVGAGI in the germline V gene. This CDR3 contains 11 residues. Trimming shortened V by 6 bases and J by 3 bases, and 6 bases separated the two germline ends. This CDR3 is CASRLNYEQYF. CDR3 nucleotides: TGTGCCAGCAGGCTAAACTACGAGCAGTACTTC.

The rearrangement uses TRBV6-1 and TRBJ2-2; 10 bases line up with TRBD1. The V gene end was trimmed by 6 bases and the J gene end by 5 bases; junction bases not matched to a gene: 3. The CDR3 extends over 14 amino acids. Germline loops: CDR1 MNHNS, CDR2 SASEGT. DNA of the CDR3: TGTGCCAGCAGAGGACAGGGGGGTACCGGGGAGCTGTTTTTT. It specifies CASRGQGGTGELFF.

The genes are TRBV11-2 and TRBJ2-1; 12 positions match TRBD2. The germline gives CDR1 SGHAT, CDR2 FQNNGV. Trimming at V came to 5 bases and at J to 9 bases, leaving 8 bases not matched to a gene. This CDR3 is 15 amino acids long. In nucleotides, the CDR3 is TGTGCCAGCAGCACCCCTAGCGGGGGGGCCGCTGAGCAGTTCTTC. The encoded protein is CASSTPSGGAAEQFF.

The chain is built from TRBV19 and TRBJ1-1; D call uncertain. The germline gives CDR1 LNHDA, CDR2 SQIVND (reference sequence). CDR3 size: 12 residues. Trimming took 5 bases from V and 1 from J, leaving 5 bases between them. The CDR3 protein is CASSVANTEAFF. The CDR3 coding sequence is TGTGCCAGTAGTGTAGCGAACACTGAAGCTTTCTTT.

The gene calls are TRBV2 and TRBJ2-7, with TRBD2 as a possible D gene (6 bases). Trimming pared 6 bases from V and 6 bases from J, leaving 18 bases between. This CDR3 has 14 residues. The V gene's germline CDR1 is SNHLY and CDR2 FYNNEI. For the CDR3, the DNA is TGTGCCAGCAGCCTTCTAGGCGTGGGGGGCGAGCAGTACTTC. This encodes CASSLLGVGGEQYF.